This passage covers 17 T cell receptor beta chains from one sample sequenced in a study of T-cell reconstitution after alpha-beta-depleted transplantation in children. The TCRbeta library incorporated unique molecular identifiers. TCRdb recomputed calls from the PCR reads with MiXCR, one row per CDR3 protein. The data show around 600,000 distinct CDR3 sequences, with around 16% seen just once and 1.1% held by the top ten. Sequenced here: PBMCs from the stem cell graft donor, sampled from the stem cell graft. Receptors were obtained from a human donor who donated a stem cell graft to a child with acute myeloid leukemia.

This clonotype was recorded at least ten times. The rearrangement joins TRBV15 to TRBJ1-5; unclear D gene. This CDR3 spans 13 amino acids. V gave up 5 bases and J gave up 4 bases, with 9 bases separating them. Germline CDR1 is LNHNV and CDR2 is YYDKDF (reference sequence). Here the CDR3 reads CATSPRRNQPQHF. DNA for the CDR3: TGTGCCACCAGCCCCCGACGGAATCAGCCCCAGCATTTT.

In this sample, this clonotype turned up a few times. CDR3 region: CASSFSILRPEAFF. CDR3 sequence (DNA): TGTGCCAGCAGTTTTAGCATCCTCCGCCCTGAAGCTTTCTTT. This sequence joins TRBV28 and TRBJ1-1, with D unresolved. Deletions cut 3 bases from V and 6 bases from J, with 14 bases between. This CDR3 has 14 residues. Germline V gene lookup returns CDR1 MDHEN and CDR2 SYDVKM.

The chain recombines TRBV4-1 with TRBJ2-5; TRBD1 agrees at 9 bases. Germline values: CDR1 MGHRA, CDR2 YSYEKL. Germline trimming cut 1 base from V and 5 bases from J; bases unmatched to any gene: 8. The CDR3 has 16 amino acids. The CDR3 nucleotides are TGCGCCAGCAGCCAAGGACAGGGGGGCCGTTTGGAGACCCAGTACTTC. Residues: CASSQGQGGRLETQYF.

A few counts support this clonotype. CDR3 nucleotide sequence: TGTGCCAGCAGGGCAGGGGAGGGGATCTACAATGAGCAGTTCTTC. This translates into CASRAGEGIYNEQFF. This chain joins TRBV5-6 and TRBJ2-1, with TRBD2 as a possible D gene (7 bases). The CDR3 spans 15 residues. Germline V gives CDR1 SGHDT, CDR2 YYEEEE. Trimming removed 5 bases from V and 3 bases from J, with 15 bases in between.

This clonotype was recorded many times. V is TRBV5-5 and J is TRBJ2-5, with 7 bases aligning to TRBD1. In germline, CDR1 is SGHKS, CDR2 YYEKEE (reference sequence). With 2 bases clipped from V and 4 bases from J, the junction kept 11 bases outside the gene matches. This CDR3 has 16 residues. The CDR3 reads CASSLRTGAGAETQYF. The CDR3 region has the DNA TGTGCCAGCAGCTTAAGGACAGGCGCCGGGGCAGAGACCCAGTACTTC.

In its sample, this clonotype was seen a few times. The V call is TRBV5-1, the J call TRBJ1-4, with 8 bases lining up with TRBD1. The J segment lost 4 bases and the V segment lost 3 bases, leaving 2 bases of the junction unmatched. This CDR3 is 14 amino acids long. Germline V gene data show CDR1 as SGHRS and CDR2 as YFSETQ. The CDR3 nucleotides are TGCGCCAGCAGCTCGGGACAGGATAATGAAAAACTGTTTTTT. This gives the protein CASSSGQDNEKLFF. The full variable domain, its missing parts supplied by reference TRBV5-1 and TRBJ1-4, is KAGVTQTPRYLIKTRGQQVTLSCSPISGHRSVSWYQQTPGQGLQFLFEYFSETQRNKGNFPGRFSGRQFSNSRSEMNVSTLELGDSALYLCASSSGQDNEKLFFGSGTQLSVL.

The chain links TRBV15 to TRBJ2-1; 8 positions agree with TRBD1. The junction had 8 bases not matched to a gene; V was cut back by 0 bases and J by 1 base. The germline gives CDR1 LNHNV, CDR2 YYDKDF (reference sequence). CDR3 length equals 18 residues. In DNA form, the CDR3 reads TGTGCCACCAGCAGAGATCCGGCCGGGACAGGTTCCTACAATGAGCAGTTCTTC. Protein sequence: CATSRDPAGTGSYNEQFF.

There are many counts of this clonotype. The CDR3 DNA sequence: TGTGCCAGCAGCTTCGGGCAGGGTCACACTGAAGCTTTCTTT. This translates into CASSFGQGHTEAFF. The chain couples TRBV7-2 to TRBJ1-1; D may be TRBD1 (5 bases). Trimming removed 3 bases from V and 3 bases from J, with 11 bases in between. This CDR3 spans 14 amino acids. Looked up from germline, CDR1 is SGHTA and CDR2 is FQGNSA.

This clonotype was seen ten or more times. The CDR3 nucleotides read TGTGCCAGCAGCTTAGTGACACGACTCCTCGATGAGCAGTTCTTC. Its translation: CASSLVTRLLDEQFF. This chain links TRBV7-2 with TRBJ2-1; D is ambiguous. The CDR3 is 15 residues long. The germline V and J ends were trimmed by 1 base and 8 bases, with 15 bases remaining between them. Germline CDR1 is SGHTA and CDR2 is FQGNSA.

This chain connects TRBV12-3 or TRBV12-4 to TRBJ1-1, with TRBD1 matching 7 bases. With 7 bases clipped from V and 4 bases from J, the junction kept 6 bases outside the gene matches. The CDR3 contains 13 residues. The CDR3 loop reads CASTLGQATEAFF. The CDR3 bases are TGTGCCAGCACTCTAGGACAGGCCACTGAAGCTTTCTTT.

This rearrangement joins TRBV20-1 to TRBJ1-2; weak D call: TRBD1 (5 bases). Trimming stripped 0 bases from V and 8 bases from J, with 16 bases between. Germline CDR1 reads DFQATT; CDR2 reads SNEGSKA (reference sequence). The CDR3 totals 14 residues. The CDR3 DNA is TGCAGTGCTAGAGATCGTGGGCTCGAGGGGGGCTACACCTTC. As protein: CSARDRGLEGGYTF.

At least ten counts were recorded for this clonotype. The CDR3 region is CASSLAGQGAKDEQYF. The CDR3, as DNA: TGTGCCAGCAGTTTGGCCGGACAGGGCGCGAAGGACGAGCAGTACTTC. This rearrangement joins TRBV12-3 or TRBV12-4 to TRBJ2-7; 8 bases agree with TRBD1. This CDR3 has 16 amino acids. The V gene end was trimmed by 3 bases and the J gene end by 5 bases; junction bases not matched to a gene: 12.

This clonotype was detected many times. This chain uses TRBV9 with TRBJ2-5; the D is unclear. Germline V gene data show CDR1 as SGDLS and CDR2 as YYNGEE. Deletions cut 6 bases from V and 5 bases from J, with 14 bases between. This CDR3 has 13 residues. CDR3 bases: TGTGCCAGCAACAGCGCTCTCGAGGAGACCCAGTACTTC. Its translation: CASNSALEETQYF.

There are a few counts of this clonotype. The gene calls are TRBV20-1 and TRBJ1-2, with D perhaps matching TRBD1 (5 bases). V was trimmed by 3 bases and J by 1 base, leaving 9 bases between them. The germline CDR1 and CDR2 sequences are DFQATT and SNEGSKA (reference sequence). This CDR3 spans 13 amino acids. CDR3 nucleotide sequence: TGCAGTGCTAGGACAGCAGATAACTATGGCTACACCTTC. Translation gives CSARTADNYGYTF.

This clonotype was counted between two and nine times. This chain links TRBV7-2 with TRBJ2-5; no clear D gene. CDR1 is SGHTA and CDR2 is FQGNSA in the germline V gene. The germline V and J ends were trimmed by 3 bases and 1 base, with 9 bases remaining between them. This CDR3 region has 14 residues. For the CDR3, the DNA is TGTGCCAGCAGCTTGTTCGGAGCCCAAGAGACCCAGTACTTC. Protein sequence: CASSLFGAQETQYF.

The chain combines TRBV10-1 with TRBJ2-7; 11 nucleotides align to TRBD2. Germline-derived CDR1 and CDR2 are WNHNN and SYGVQD (reference sequence). This CDR3 is 15 amino acids long. With 5 bases clipped from V and 2 bases from J, the junction kept 5 bases outside the gene matches. CDR3 nucleotide sequence: TGCGCCAGCAGTCCTAGCGGGGGGCTCCCCTACGAGCAGTACGTC. This translates into CASSPSGGLPYEQYV.

Ten or more counts support this clonotype. The chain couples TRBV20-1 to TRBJ1-3; D is undetermined. Germline V gene lookup returns CDR1 DFQATT and CDR2 SNEGSKA (reference sequence). The V end lost 3 bases, the J end lost 4 bases, and 13 bases lay between the germline ends. The CDR3 is made up of 14 amino acids. Here the CDR3 reads CSASDVGKGNTIYF. Here the CDR3 DNA reads TGCAGTGCTAGTGACGTTGGGAAGGGAAACACCATATATTTT.